What follows is one T cell receptor (beta chain) and its context. The V gene's germline CDR1 is SGHTA and CDR2 FQGNSA. The V end lost 5 bases, the J end lost 7 bases, and 12 bases lay between the germline ends. The CDR3 is made up of 13 amino acids. This record belongs to a study of patients and donors after allogeneic stem cell transplantation. Via MiXCR, TCRdb re-called the RT-PCR reads, giving one row per CDR3 protein. The repertoire includes approximately 12,000 distinct CDR3 sequences, around 27% of them detected once, and about 51% sits in the top ten. V and J are TRBV7-2 and TRBJ2-1; D is possibly TRBD2 (6 bases). Sequencing was done on a sample of blood, either unsorted or a sorted T cell fraction (not recorded which). The TCR originated in a human donor who was either an allogeneic HSCT recipient or a stem cell or donor lymphocyte infusion donor (not recorded which). It is not recorded whose cells these are; they may come from a transplant donor. The CDR3 region has the DNA TGTGCCAGCAGCCCTAGCGCCAATAATGAGCAGTTCTTC. Translation gives CASSPSANNEQFF.